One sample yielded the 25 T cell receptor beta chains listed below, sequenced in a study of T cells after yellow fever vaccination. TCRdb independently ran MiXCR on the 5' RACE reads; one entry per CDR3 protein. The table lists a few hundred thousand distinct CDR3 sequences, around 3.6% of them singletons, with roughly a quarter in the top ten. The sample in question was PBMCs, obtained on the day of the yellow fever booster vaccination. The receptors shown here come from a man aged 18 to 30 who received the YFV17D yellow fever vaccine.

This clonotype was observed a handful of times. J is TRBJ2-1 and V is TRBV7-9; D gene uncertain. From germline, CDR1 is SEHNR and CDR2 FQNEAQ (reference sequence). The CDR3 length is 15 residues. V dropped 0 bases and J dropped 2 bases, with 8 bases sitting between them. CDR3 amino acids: CASSLAVSPYNEQFF. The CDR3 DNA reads TGTGCCAGCAGCTTAGCGGTAAGCCCCTACAATGAGCAGTTCTTC.

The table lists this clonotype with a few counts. The CDR3 region is CASSLRQGDEKLFF. For the CDR3, the DNA is TGTGCCAGCAGTTTACGGCAGGGGGATGAAAAACTGTTTTTT. The gene calls are TRBV12-3 or TRBV12-4 and TRBJ1-4; 7 nucleotides line up with TRBD1. The CDR3 spans 14 residues. J gave up 6 bases and V 2 bases, and 3 bases lay outside the gene matches.

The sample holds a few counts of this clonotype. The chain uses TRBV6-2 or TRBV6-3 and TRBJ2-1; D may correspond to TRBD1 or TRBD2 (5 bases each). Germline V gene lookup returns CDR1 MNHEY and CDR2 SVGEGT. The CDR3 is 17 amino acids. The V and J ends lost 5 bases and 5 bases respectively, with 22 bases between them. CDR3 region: CASSNQISGPGHNEQFF. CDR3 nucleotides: TGTGCCAGCAGTAACCAGATTTCGGGGCCAGGCCACAATGAGCAGTTCTTC.

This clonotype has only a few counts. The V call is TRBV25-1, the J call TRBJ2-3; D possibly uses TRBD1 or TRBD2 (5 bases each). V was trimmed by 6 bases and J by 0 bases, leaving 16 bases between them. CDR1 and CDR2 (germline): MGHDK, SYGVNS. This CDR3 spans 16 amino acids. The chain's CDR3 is CASSPLAGNSTDTQYF. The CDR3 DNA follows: TGTGCCAGCAGCCCGCTAGCAGGGAATAGCACAGATACGCAGTATTTT.

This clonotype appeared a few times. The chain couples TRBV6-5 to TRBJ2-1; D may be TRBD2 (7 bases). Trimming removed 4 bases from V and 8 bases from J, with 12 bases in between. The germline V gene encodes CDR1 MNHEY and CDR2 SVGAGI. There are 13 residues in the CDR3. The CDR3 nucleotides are TGTGCCAGCAGTTGGAGGGGGGGGGATGAGCAGTTCTTC. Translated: CASSWRGGDEQFF.

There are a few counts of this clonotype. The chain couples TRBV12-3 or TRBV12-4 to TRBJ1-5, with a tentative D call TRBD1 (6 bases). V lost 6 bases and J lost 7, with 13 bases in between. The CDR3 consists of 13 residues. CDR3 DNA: TGTGCCAGCAGCCCACAGGGCCGGCAGCCCCAGCATTTT. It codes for CASSPQGRQPQHF.

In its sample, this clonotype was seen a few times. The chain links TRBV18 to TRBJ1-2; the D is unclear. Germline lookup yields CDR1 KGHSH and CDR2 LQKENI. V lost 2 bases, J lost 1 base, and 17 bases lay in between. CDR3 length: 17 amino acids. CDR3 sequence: CASSPTRLYRVNYGYTF. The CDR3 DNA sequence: TGTGCCAGCTCACCAACGAGGCTGTACCGGGTTAACTATGGCTACACCTTC.

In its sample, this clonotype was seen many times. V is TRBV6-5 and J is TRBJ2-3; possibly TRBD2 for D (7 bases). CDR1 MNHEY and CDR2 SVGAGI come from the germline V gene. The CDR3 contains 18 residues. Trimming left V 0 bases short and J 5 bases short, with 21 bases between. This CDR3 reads CASSYSRWGGALQDTQYF. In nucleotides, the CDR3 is TGTGCCAGCAGTTACTCGAGGTGGGGGGGGGCCCTTCAAGATACGCAGTATTTT.

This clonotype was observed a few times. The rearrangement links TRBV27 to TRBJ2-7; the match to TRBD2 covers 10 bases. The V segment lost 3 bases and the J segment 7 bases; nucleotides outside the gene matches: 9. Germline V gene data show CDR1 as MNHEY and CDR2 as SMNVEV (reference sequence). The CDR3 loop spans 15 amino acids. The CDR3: CASSLGSGGPLEQYF. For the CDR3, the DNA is TGTGCCAGCAGTTTGGGTAGCGGGGGGCCTTTAGAGCAGTACTTC.

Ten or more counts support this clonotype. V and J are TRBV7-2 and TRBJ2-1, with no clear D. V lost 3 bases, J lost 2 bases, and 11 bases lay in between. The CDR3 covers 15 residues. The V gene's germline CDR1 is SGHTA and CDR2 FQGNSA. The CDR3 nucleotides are TGTGCCAGCAGCTTGGGCTCTCCGCCCTACAATGAGCAGTTCTTC. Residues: CASSLGSPPYNEQFF.

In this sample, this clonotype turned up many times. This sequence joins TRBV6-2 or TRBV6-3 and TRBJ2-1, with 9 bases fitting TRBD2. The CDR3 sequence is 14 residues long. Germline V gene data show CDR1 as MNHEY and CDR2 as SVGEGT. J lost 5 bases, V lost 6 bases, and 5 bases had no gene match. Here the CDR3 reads CASRQRGVDNEQFF. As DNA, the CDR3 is TGTGCCAGCAGACAGCGGGGGGTAGACAATGAGCAGTTCTTC.

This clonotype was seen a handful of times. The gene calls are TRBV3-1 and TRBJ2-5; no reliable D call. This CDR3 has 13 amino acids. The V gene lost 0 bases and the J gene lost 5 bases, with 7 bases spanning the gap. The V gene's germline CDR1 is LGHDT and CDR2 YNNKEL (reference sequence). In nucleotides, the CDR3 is TGTGCCAGCAGCCAAGACAGTAGGGAGACCCAGTACTTC. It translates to CASSQDSRETQYF.

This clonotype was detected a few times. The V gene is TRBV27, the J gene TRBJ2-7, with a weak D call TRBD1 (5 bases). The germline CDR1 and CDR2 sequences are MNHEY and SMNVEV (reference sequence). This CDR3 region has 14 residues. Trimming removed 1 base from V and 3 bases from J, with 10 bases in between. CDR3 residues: CASSLWQGSYEQYF. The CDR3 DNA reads TGTGCCAGCAGTTTATGGCAGGGCAGCTACGAGCAGTACTTC.

DNA of the CDR3: TGTGCCATCAGTGAGTCGATCGTCTACTATGGCTACACCTTC. This gives the protein CAISESIVYYGYTF. The chain uses TRBV10-3 and TRBJ1-2; no clear D gene. The CDR3 contains 14 residues. CDR1 and CDR2 (germline): ENHRY, SYGVKD. Trimming took off 0 bases at V and 3 bases at J, with 8 bases between the two ends.

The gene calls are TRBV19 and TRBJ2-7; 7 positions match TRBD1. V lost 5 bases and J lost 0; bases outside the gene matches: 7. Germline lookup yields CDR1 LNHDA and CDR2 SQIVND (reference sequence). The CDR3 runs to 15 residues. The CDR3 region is CASSFRDSDSYEQYF. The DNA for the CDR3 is TGTGCCAGTAGTTTTCGGGACAGCGACTCCTACGAGCAGTACTTC.

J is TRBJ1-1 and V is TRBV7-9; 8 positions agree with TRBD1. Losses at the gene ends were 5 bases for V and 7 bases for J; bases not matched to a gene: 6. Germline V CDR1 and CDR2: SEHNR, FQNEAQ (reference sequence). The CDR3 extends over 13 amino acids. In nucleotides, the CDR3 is TGTGCCAGCAGCCGACAGGGGATCGGTGAAGCTTTCTTT. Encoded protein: CASSRQGIGEAFF.

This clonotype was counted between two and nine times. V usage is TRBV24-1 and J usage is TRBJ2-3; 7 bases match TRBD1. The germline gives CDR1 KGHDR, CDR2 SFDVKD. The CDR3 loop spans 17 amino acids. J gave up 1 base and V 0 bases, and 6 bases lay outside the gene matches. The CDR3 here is CATSDLPRGPRTDTQYF. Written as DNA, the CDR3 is TGTGCCACCAGTGATTTGCCGAGGGGGCCTCGCACAGATACGCAGTATTTT.

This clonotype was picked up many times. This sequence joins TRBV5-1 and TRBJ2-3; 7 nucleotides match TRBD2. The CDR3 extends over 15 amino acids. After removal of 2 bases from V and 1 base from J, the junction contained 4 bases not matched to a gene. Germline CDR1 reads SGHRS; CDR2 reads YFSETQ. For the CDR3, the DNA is TGCGCCAGCAGCTTCAGCGGGGCGGGCACAGATACGCAGTATTTT. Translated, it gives CASSFSGAGTDTQYF.

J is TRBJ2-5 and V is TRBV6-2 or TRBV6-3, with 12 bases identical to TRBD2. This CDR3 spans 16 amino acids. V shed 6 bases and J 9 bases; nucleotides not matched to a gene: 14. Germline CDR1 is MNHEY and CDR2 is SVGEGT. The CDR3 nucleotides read TGTGCCAGCAGCTACCTTCTAGCGGGGGGGTACATGGCCCAGTACTTC. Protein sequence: CASSYLLAGGYMAQYF.

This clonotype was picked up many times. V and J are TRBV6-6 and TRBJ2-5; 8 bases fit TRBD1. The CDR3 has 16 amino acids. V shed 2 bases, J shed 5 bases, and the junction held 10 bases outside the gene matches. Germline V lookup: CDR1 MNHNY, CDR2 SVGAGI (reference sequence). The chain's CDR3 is CASSYGRGQLGETQYF. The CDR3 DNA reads TGTGCCAGCAGTTACGGCAGGGGGCAGTTGGGGGAGACCCAGTACTTC.

CDR3: CASRRDTQRGNQPQHF. CDR3 bases: TGTGCCAGCAGACGGGACACTCAAAGGGGCAATCAGCCCCAGCATTTT. The gene calls are TRBV2 and TRBJ1-5; tentatively, D is TRBD1 (6 bases). The CDR3 runs 16 residues. The germline V gene encodes CDR1 SNHLY and CDR2 FYNNEI. Trimming removed 6 bases from V and 2 bases from J, with 17 bases in between.

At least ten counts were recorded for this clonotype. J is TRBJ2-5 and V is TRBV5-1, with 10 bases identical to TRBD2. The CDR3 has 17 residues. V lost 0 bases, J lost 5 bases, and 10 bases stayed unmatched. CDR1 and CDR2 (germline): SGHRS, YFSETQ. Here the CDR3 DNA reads TGCGCCAGCAGCTTGGCCTCGCTAGCGGGGGAGGTGGAGACCCAGTACTTC. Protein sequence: CASSLASLAGEVETQYF.

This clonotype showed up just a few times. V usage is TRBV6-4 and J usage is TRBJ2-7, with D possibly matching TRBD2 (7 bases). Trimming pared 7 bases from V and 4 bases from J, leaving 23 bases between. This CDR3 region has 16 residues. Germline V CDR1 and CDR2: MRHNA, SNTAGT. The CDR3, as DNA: TGTGCCAGCACCACCGGGATGGGCGGGGGCCCTTACGAGCAGTACGTC. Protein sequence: CASTTGMGGGPYEQYV.

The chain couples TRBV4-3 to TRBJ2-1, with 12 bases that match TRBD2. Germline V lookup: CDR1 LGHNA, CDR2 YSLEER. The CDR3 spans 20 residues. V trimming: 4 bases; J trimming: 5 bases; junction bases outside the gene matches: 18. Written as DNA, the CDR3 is TGCGCCAGCAGCCGGGAACCAAGGGGGTGGCTAGCGGGGGGGCACAATGAGCAGTTCTTC. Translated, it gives CASSREPRGWLAGGHNEQFF.

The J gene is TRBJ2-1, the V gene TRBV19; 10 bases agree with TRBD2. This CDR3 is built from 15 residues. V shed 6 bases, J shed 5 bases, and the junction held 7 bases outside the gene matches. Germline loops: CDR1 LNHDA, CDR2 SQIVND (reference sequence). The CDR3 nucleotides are TGTGCCAGTAGGTTGGTAGCGGGGGGCAACAATGAGCAGTTCTTC. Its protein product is CASRLVAGGNNEQFF.